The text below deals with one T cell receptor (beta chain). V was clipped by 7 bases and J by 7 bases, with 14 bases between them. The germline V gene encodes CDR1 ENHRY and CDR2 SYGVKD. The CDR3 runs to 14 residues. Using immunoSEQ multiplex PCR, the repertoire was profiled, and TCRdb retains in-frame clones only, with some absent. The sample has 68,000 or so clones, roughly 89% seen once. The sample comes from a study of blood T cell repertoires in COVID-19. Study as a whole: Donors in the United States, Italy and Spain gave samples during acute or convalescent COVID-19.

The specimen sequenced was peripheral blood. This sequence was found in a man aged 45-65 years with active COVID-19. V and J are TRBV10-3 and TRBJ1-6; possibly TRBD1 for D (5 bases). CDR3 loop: CAIKSQGGNSPLHF. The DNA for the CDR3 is TGTGCCATCAAGAGCCAGGGTGGGAATTCACCCCTCCACTTT.